Described below is a single T cell receptor beta chain sequence and its context. This sample is part of a study of T cell repertoires in ileal Crohn's disease. In the study overall: At postoperative colonoscopy, neoterminal ileum biopsies were taken as M6.

TCRdb's copy holds only in-frame clones and misses some; the assay was immunoSEQ multiplex PCR. The sample shows several thousand clones, 81% of them seen only once. Time point defined: neoterminal ileum biopsy at postoperative endoscopy, about 6 months after surgery. Eligibility required adulthood, ileal or ileocolonic Crohn's disease and indicated ileocolonic resection. Germline values: CDR1 SEHNR, CDR2 FQNEAQ (reference sequence). After removal of 5 bases from V and 0 bases from J, the junction contained 10 bases not matched to a gene. This CDR3 comprises 17 residues. The origin of this receptor is an adult with Crohn's disease. V usage is TRBV7-9 and J usage is TRBJ2-7; 10 bases map to TRBD2. The material sequenced was ileal tissue. Written as DNA, the CDR3 is TGTGCCAGCAGCGCAGGGGGTCTAGCGGGGGTCTCCTACGAGCAGTACTTC. It encodes CASSAGGLAGVSYEQYF.